This is a list of T cell receptor beta chains from one sample in a study of T cell changes during pregnancy in multiple sclerosis. Profiled with immunoSEQ multiplex PCR; TCRdb holds only in-frame clones, not every one. The sample lists some 40,000 clones, about 90% seen once, with around 0.5% in the top ten. Specimen: CD4+ T cells from peripheral blood mononuclear cells, collected in the third trimester of pregnancy. These TCRs come from a female donor in good health, enrolled as a control in a pregnancy study. CDR3s include the opening cysteine and the closing phenylalanine or tryptophan. Each record gives: clone size, V gene, J gene, D gene, CDR3 length, CDR3 DNA, CDR3 protein. D genes are given only for firm matches. Clone size appears in some rows only: once, few, many, or a class for an expanded clone.

NA	TRBV5-1	TRBJ2-7	NA	16	TGCGCCAGCAGCACTGGTGGCGGGGCCGTATCCTACGAGCAGTACTTC	CASSTGGGAVSYEQYF
NA	TRBV28	TRBJ2-7	TRBD2	15	TGTGCCAGCAGTTTGGAGCGGGGGGCATCCTACGAGCAGTACTTC	CASSLERGASYEQYF
NA	TRBV4-1	TRBJ2-1	TRBD2	17	TGCGCCAGCAGCCAAGGGTTTACCGGGGGGGCCTACGATGAGCAGTTCTTC	CASSQGFTGGAYDEQFF
NA	TRBV6-1	TRBJ2-2	NA	14	TGTGCCAGCAGTGGGAGGGATCCCACCGGGGAGCTGTTTTTT	CASSGRDPTGELFF
NA	TRBV28	TRBJ2-2	NA	15	TGTGCCAGCAGTTCCGCGGGACGGAACACCGGGGAGCTGTTTTTT	CASSSAGRNTGELFF
NA	TRBV7-2	TRBJ2-3	NA	14	TGTGCCAGCAGCCCGCCCGGGAGAACAGATACGCAGTATTTT	CASSPPGRTDTQYF
NA	TRBV4-2	TRBJ2-7	TRBD2	15	TGTGCCAGCAGCCGAGAATTAGCGGGGGGCTACGAGCAGTACTTC	CASSRELAGGYEQYF
NA	TRBV5-1	TRBJ2-7	TRBD1	14	TGCGCCAGCGGACCTACAGGGGACCACTACGAGCAGTACTTC	CASGPTGDHYEQYF
NA	TRBV10-3	TRBJ2-2	TRBD1	14	TGTGCCATTACCGGGACAGGGGCTGCCGGGGAGCTGTTTTTT	CAITGTGAAGELFF
NA	TRBV19	TRBJ2-3	TRBD2	15	TGTGCCAGTAGTATACGGCGGGAGGGCCCAGATACGCAGTATTTT	CASSIRREGPDTQYF
NA	TRBV19	TRBJ2-7	TRBD2	15	TGTGCCAGTAGTATGGGACTAGCGGGAGTTTACGAGCAGTACTTC	CASSMGLAGVYEQYF
NA	TRBV19	TRBJ2-3	TRBD2	17	TGTGCCAGTAGTGGGACTAGCGGGGGAGCTAGCACAGATACGCAGTATTTT	CASSGTSGGASTDTQYF
once	TRBV28	TRBJ1-2	NA	12	TGTGCCAGCAGTTGGCAGGCCTATGGCTACACCTTC	CASSWQAYGYTF
NA	TRBV6-1	TRBJ2-7	TRBD2	15	TGTGCCAGCAGGGCACTAGCGGGAGATTCCTACGAGCAGTACTTC	CASRALAGDSYEQYF
NA	TRBV5-1	TRBJ2-2	TRBD2	17	TGCGCCAGCAGCTTGGGGTCTAGCGGGAGGAACACCGGGGAGCTGTTTTTT	CASSLGSSGRNTGELFF
NA	TRBV5-1	TRBJ1-2	NA	14	TGCGCCAGCAGCTTGGACAGCATTAACTATGGCTACACCTTC	CASSLDSINYGYTF
NA	TRBV15	TRBJ2-2	NA	17	TGTGCCACCAGCAGAGACACAGGGAGGGGTATGACCGGGGAGCTGTTTTTT	CATSRDTGRGMTGELFF
NA	TRBV6-1	TRBJ2-2	TRBD1	18	TGTGCCAGCAGTGGGGCGGTGGGCCAGGGGGCAAACACCGGGGAGCTGTTTTTT	CASSGAVGQGANTGELFF
NA	TRBV28	TRBJ2-2	TRBD2	16	TGTGCCAGCAGTTTACTAGCGGGAGTAGGGACCGGGGAGCTGTTTTTT	CASSLLAGVGTGELFF
once	TRBV27	TRBJ2-3	TRBD2	17	TGTGCCAGCAGATCCGGACTAGCGGGGGGTAGCACAGATACGCAGTATTTT	CASRSGLAGGSTDTQYF
NA	TRBV7-8	TRBJ1-4	NA	18	TGTGCCAGCAGCCCCGCGAGGGGAGGGAGGCGGGCTAATGAAAAACTGTTTTTT	CASSPARGGRRANEKLFF
NA	TRBV28	TRBJ2-5	TRBD2	15	TGTGCCAGCAGTTCGGCGGGACTAGCAAAAGAGACCCAGTACTTC	CASSSAGLAKETQYF
NA	TRBV5-1	TRBJ2-1	TRBD2	15	TGCGCCAGCAGCGTGGAGCGGGGGTCCTACAATGAGCAGTTCTTC	CASSVERGSYNEQFF
NA	TRBV11-3	TRBJ1-1	NA	14	TGTGCCAGCAGCTTAGGGGGCGGAAACACTGAAGCTTTCTTT	CASSLGGGNTEAFF
NA	TRBV15	TRBJ2-3	NA	14	TGTGCCACCAGCAGAGATTATGTTACAGATACGCAGTATTTT	CATSRDYVTDTQYF
once	TRBV7-2	TRBJ2-1	NA	15	TGTGCCAGCAGCTTATTTCAGGGTTCCTACAATGAGCAGTTCTTC	CASSLFQGSYNEQFF
NA	TRBV5-4	TRBJ1-1	NA	12	TGTGCCAGCAGCAGGGGGTCCACTGAAGCTTTCTTT	CASSRGSTEAFF
NA	TRBV18	TRBJ2-7	TRBD1	14	TGTGCCAGCTCCCCCCGACAGGGAACCTACGAGCAGTACTTC	CASSPRQGTYEQYF
NA	TRBV30	TRBJ2-7	TRBD2	14	TGTGCCTGGAGAGCCCTAGCGGGAGGGCTTGGGCAGTACTTC	CAWRALAGGLGQYF
NA	TRBV5-4	TRBJ2-7	TRBD2	15	TGTGCCAGCAGCTTGGGTAGCGGGAAAGTTAACGAGCAGTACTTC	CASSLGSGKVNEQYF
NA	TRBV28	TRBJ2-4	NA	14	TGTGCCAGCAGTTTGCCAGGGTCCAAAAACATTCAGTACTTC	CASSLPGSKNIQYF
NA	TRBV9	TRBJ2-3	TRBD2	16	TGTGCCAGCAGCGTAGGGGCGGGGGGCGTCACAGATACGCAGTATTTT	CASSVGAGGVTDTQYF
NA	TRBV11-1	TRBJ1-1	NA	15	TGTGCCAGCAGCTTCTCAAGGGGACGGGGGACTGAAGCTTTCTTT	CASSFSRGRGTEAFF
NA	TRBV4-2	TRBJ1-4	NA	12	TGTGCCAGCAGCCCCCGACTTGGCAAACTGTTTTTT	CASSPRLGKLFF
NA	TRBV6-5	TRBJ1-5	NA	15	TGTGCCAGCAGTTACTCGGGCGCGGAGGGGCAGCCCCAGCATTTT	CASSYSGAEGQPQHF
NA	TRBV2	TRBJ2-7	NA	13	TGTGCCAGCAAAGGCGGGAACTCCTACGAGCAGTACTTC	CASKGGNSYEQYF
NA	TRBV28	TRBJ1-2	NA	14	TGTGCCAGCAGTTTACCAGGGTTGATCTATGGCTACACCTTC	CASSLPGLIYGYTF
NA	TRBV7-2	TRBJ2-1	NA	13	TGTGCCAGCAGCTTAGCACAGGTAAATGAGCAGTTCTTC	CASSLAQVNEQFF
NA	TRBV7-3	TRBJ2-6	NA	15	TGTGCCAGCGGGAAAGGGACACGGGGGGCCAACGTCCTGACTTTC	CASGKGTRGANVLTF
NA	TRBV6-6	TRBJ1-5	NA	13	TGTGCGCTCAGTGCAGGTGGCAATCAGCCCCAGCATTTT	CALSAGGNQPQHF
NA	TRBV30	TRBJ2-1	NA	12	TGTGCCTGCGGGGTAAACCACAATGAGCAGTTCTTC	CACGVNHNEQFF
NA	TRBV7-9	TRBJ2-7	NA	14	TGTGCCAGCAGCTTTGATGGCAGCTCCTACGAGCAGTACTTC	CASSFDGSSYEQYF
NA	TRBV5-6	TRBJ2-1	TRBD2	14	TGTGCCAGCAGCTTCACTAGCGGATACAATGAGCAGTTCTTC	CASSFTSGYNEQFF
once	TRBV4-2	TRBJ2-4	NA	19	TGTGCCAGCAGCCAATCAGGCGTAGGGGCAGAACTAGCCAAAAACATTCAGTACTTC	CASSQSGVGAELAKNIQYF
NA	TRBV5-1	TRBJ1-3	NA	16	TGCGCCAGCAGCCCGACCGGACTGACCTCTGGAAACACCATATATTTT	CASSPTGLTSGNTIYF
NA	TRBV28	TRBJ2-6	NA	17	TGTGCCAGCAGTTTAGGGACAACGTCGAGTTGGGCCAACGTCCTGACTTTC	CASSLGTTSSWANVLTF
once	TRBV28	TRBJ2-7	TRBD1	14	TGTGCCAGCAGTTCGGACAGGGGTCGTAACGAGCAGTACTTC	CASSSDRGRNEQYF
few	TRBV7-9	TRBJ2-3	TRBD2	18	TGTGCCAGCAGCTTAAAGTGGCGGCTAGCGGGGACCACAGATACGCAGTATTTT	CASSLKWRLAGTTDTQYF
once	TRBV6-6	TRBJ1-1	TRBD1	13	TGTGCCAATACCCTAGAACAGGGGACTGAAGCTTTCTTT	CANTLEQGTEAFF
NA	TRBV5-6	TRBJ1-5	NA	12	TGTGCCAGCACCTCGACGGGACAGCCCCAGCATTTT	CASTSTGQPQHF
NA	TRBV15	TRBJ2-7	NA	15	TGTGCCACCAGCAGAGATTTAGGACTGACAGGCGAGCAGTACTTC	CATSRDLGLTGEQYF
NA	TRBV7-2	TRBJ1-2	NA	14	TGTGCCAGCAGCTTAGATTTGACAGTTAGGGGCTACACCTTC	CASSLDLTVRGYTF
NA	TRBV7-7	TRBJ2-6	NA	18	TGTGCCAGCAGCTCTACAGGTATGCCACAAAGTCGGGCCAACGTCCTGACTTTC	CASSSTGMPQSRANVLTF